This T cell receptor (beta chain) was identified during a study of molecular identifiers for immune sequencing clone quantification. Regarding the study as a whole: Effector cells kept over 99% of their molecules in clones above 20 RNA copies, while naive cells kept under 1% there. Among about a million naive cells, as was reported, spiked Jurkat TCR RNA from one cell was detectable.

This clonotype was observed many times. What it binds is unknown. CDR3 length: 15 residues. Trimming removed 2 bases at V and 3 bases at J, with 15 bases between. Germline V gives CDR1 DFQATT, CDR2 SNEGSKA (reference sequence). The authors built bulk TCR libraries by previously described methods with listed TCR primers. In TCRdb, the PCR reads were re-called with MiXCR into one record per CDR3 protein. The sample holds under 85,000 distinct CDR3 sequences, 17% seen once. The sequence was obtained from a human donor in good health. Some libraries in this study had Jurkat cell RNA spiked in. V and J are TRBV20-1 and TRBJ2-3; TRBD2 is a possible D gene (5 bases). Sequences were obtained from naive CD8+ T cells from blood, with Jurkat cell RNA spiked in. Subset meaning: FACS-sorted CD8+CD4-CCR7+CD45RA+ naive T cells. CDR3 protein: CSARPTGSGTDTQYF. CDR3 nucleotide sequence: TGCAGTGCTAGACCCACGGGGTCTGGTACAGATACGCAGTATTTT.